The 32 T cell receptor beta chains given below trace back to one sample, sequenced in a study of blood T cells in healthy people across ages. Alongside a J-beta primer mix, a sample-barcoded 5' primer served in a second PCR lasting about 7 to 11 cycles. TCRdb ran MiXCR on the 5' RACE reads and lists one entry per CDR3 protein. The sample consists of more than 450,000 distinct CDR3 sequences, over 25% of them appearing once. The same data also went into a second study, on T cells of mothers and their children.

The sample taken for sequencing was blood. These receptors were taken from a boy aged 2-9 years in good health.

The J gene is TRBJ1-2, the V gene TRBV18; TRBD1 agrees at 7 bases. Trimming removed 2 bases from V and 4 bases from J; junction bases left unmatched: 7. The CDR3 loop spans 15 amino acids. Per the germline V gene, CDR1 is KGHSH and CDR2 is LQKENI. In DNA form, the CDR3 reads TGTGCCAGCTCACCAACTACAGGGGAGGGCTATGGCTACACCTTC. As protein: CASSPTTGEGYGYTF.

This clonotype was picked up a small number of times. The J gene is TRBJ2-3, the V gene TRBV20-1, with D possibly being TRBD1 (6 bases). CDR3 length: 14 residues. V lost 3 bases, J lost 1 base, and 11 bases lay in between. In germline, CDR1 is DFQATT, CDR2 SNEGSKA (reference sequence). Written as DNA, the CDR3 is TGCAGTGCTAGGCGCGAGGGGGGCACAGATACGCAGTATTTT. Encoded protein: CSARREGGTDTQYF.

The chain links TRBV6-6 to TRBJ2-1; TRBD2 matches 11 bases. The V segment lost 7 bases and the J segment 4 bases; nucleotides outside the gene matches: 9. Germline V CDR1 and CDR2: MNHNY, SVGAGI (reference sequence). The CDR3 sequence is 16 residues long. The CDR3 nucleotides are TGTGCCAGCACCCGAGCTAGCGGGGGGAAGTACAATGAGCAGTTCTTC. Its translation: CASTRASGGKYNEQFF.

This clonotype was seen only a few times. The rearrangement links TRBV6-6 to TRBJ1-2, with a tentative D call TRBD1 (5 bases). Germline V CDR1 and CDR2: MNHNY, SVGAGI (reference sequence). The CDR3 is 13 amino acids. Trimming stripped 6 bases from V and 3 bases from J, with 11 bases between. CDR3 coding DNA: TGTGCCAGCAGACGGGGAGGGGACTATGGCTACACCTTC. Translating it yields CASRRGGDYGYTF.

The chain couples TRBV6-5 to TRBJ1-1, with D hard to call. The germline V gene encodes CDR1 MNHEY and CDR2 SVGAGI. Trimming left V 2 bases short and J 0 bases short, with 19 bases between. This CDR3 comprises 18 residues. CDR3 in amino acids: CASSYAGGRSSMNTEAFF. CDR3 in DNA: TGTGCCAGCAGTTACGCGGGTGGACGGAGTTCCATGAACACTGAAGCTTTCTTT.

This sequence joins TRBV7-2 and TRBJ2-3, with 11 bases lining up with TRBD2. V shed 5 bases, J shed 2 bases, and the junction held 6 bases outside the gene matches. The CDR3 loop spans 16 amino acids. CDR1 is SGHTA and CDR2 is FQGNSA in the germline V gene. CDR3 coding DNA: TGTGCCAGCAGCGTCGGACTAGCGGGTTTCACAGATACGCAGTATTTT. This encodes CASSVGLAGFTDTQYF. The entire variable domain, with the rest obtained from reference TRBV7-2 and TRBJ2-3, is as follows: GAGVSQSPSNKVTEKGKDVELRCDPISGHTALYWYRQSLGQGLEFLIYFQGNSAPDKSGLPSDRFSAERTGGSVSTLTIQRTQQEDSAVYLCASSVGLAGFTDTQYFGPGTRLTVL.

This clonotype was observed a few times. This CDR3 reads CASSGRLAGGSHEQFF. The CDR3 DNA sequence: TGTGCCAGCAGCGGAAGACTAGCGGGAGGGTCCCATGAGCAGTTCTTC. This sequence joins TRBV9 and TRBJ2-5, with 14 positions matching TRBD2. The J call may be wrong; the DNA end is better matched by TRBJ2-1. Per germline, CDR1 SGDLS and CDR2 YYNGEE. The CDR3 length is 16 residues.

This clonotype was detected only a few times. The rearrangement links TRBV13 to TRBJ2-5, with 7 bases identical to TRBD2. V trimming: 6 bases; J trimming: 5 bases; junction bases outside the gene matches: 15. The CDR3 extends over 16 amino acids. CDR1 is PRHDT, CDR2 FYEKMQ, per germline (reference sequence). CDR3 protein: CASSSHLADLQETQYF. CDR3 nucleotide sequence: TGTGCCAGCAGTTCACATCTAGCGGACTTGCAGGAGACCCAGTACTTC.

This clonotype turned up a few times. The chain employs TRBV11-2 and TRBJ2-7, with D possibly TRBD1 on 6 matching bases. Trimming took off 4 bases at V and 3 bases at J, with 13 bases between the two ends. The V gene's germline CDR1 is SGHAT and CDR2 FQNNGV. The CDR3 contains 14 residues. Written as DNA, the CDR3 is TGTGCCAGCAGCTCATCCACAGGGTTCTACGAGCAGTACTTC. It translates to CASSSSTGFYEQYF.

The chain is built from TRBV3-1 and TRBJ2-1, with 8 positions matching TRBD1. V shed 0 bases and J 8 bases; nucleotides not matched to a gene: 12. The V gene's germline CDR1 is LGHDT and CDR2 YNNKEL (reference sequence). This CDR3 is 17 amino acids long. CDR3 region: CASSQDGSGQASDEQFF. In DNA, the CDR3 is TGTGCCAGCAGCCAAGATGGATCGGGACAGGCCTCTGATGAGCAGTTCTTC.

This clonotype occurred a few times. This rearrangement joins TRBV13 to TRBJ2-7; D unresolved. Germline CDR1 is PRHDT and CDR2 is FYEKMQ (reference sequence). The CDR3 runs to 14 residues. V lost 0 bases and J 2 bases, leaving 8 bases between the germline ends. The CDR3 region is CASSLGPITYEQYF. The CDR3 nucleotides are TGTGCCAGCAGCTTAGGTCCCATTACCTACGAGCAGTACTTC.

In this sample, this clonotype turned up a few times. The genes are TRBV7-9 and TRBJ2-5; D is ambiguous. The assigned J gene may be wrong: the sequence end matches TRBJ2-7 better. The CDR3 sequence is 12 residues long. The V gene's germline CDR1 is SEHNR and CDR2 FQNEAQ (reference sequence). Written as DNA, the CDR3 is TGTGCCAGCAGCTCCCAGTACTACGAGCAGTACTTC. Translating it yields CASSSQYYEQYF.

This clonotype has only a few counts. J is TRBJ1-4 and V is TRBV2; D remains unclear. Trimming stripped 0 bases from V and 4 bases from J, with 15 bases between. Germline CDR1 is SNHLY and CDR2 is FYNNEI. The CDR3 is made up of 17 amino acids. CDR3 protein: CASSEALPSNVNEKLFF. The CDR3 region has the DNA TGTGCCAGCAGTGAAGCCTTACCATCCAATGTTAATGAAAAACTGTTTTTT.

The CDR3 reads CAISGVGNEQFF. In nucleotides, the CDR3 is TGTGCCATCAGCGGGGTTGGGAATGAGCAGTTCTTC. The V gene is TRBV10-3, the J gene TRBJ2-5; TRBD2 might be the D (5 bases). The J call may not be correct, given that the DNA end is closer to TRBJ2-1. Per the germline V gene, CDR1 is ENHRY and CDR2 is SYGVKD. This CDR3 has 12 amino acids.

This clonotype was counted only a few times. The CDR3 DNA follows: TGTGCCAGCAGCCCCCTACACGAGCAGTACTTC. Amino acid sequence: CASSPLHEQYF. The gene calls are TRBV7-9 and TRBJ2-1, with D unclear. TRBJ2-7 matches the DNA end more closely, so the J call is doubtful. The CDR3 is made up of 11 amino acids. Germline V gene data show CDR1 as SEHNR and CDR2 as FQNEAQ (reference sequence).

The V gene is TRBV4-1, the J gene TRBJ2-5; no reliable D call. Trimming cost V 4 bases and J 2 bases, with 11 bases left between them. CDR3 length: 14 amino acids. Germline CDR1 reads MGHRA; CDR2 reads YSYEKL. CDR3 bases: TGCGCCAGCAGCCGAGCACCCCCGCAAGAGACCCAGTACTTC. Its protein product is CASSRAPPQETQYF.

This clonotype showed up just a few times. The chain recombines TRBV18 with TRBJ2-5; a weak D match, TRBD2 (5 bases). Near its end, the DNA agrees better with TRBJ2-1, so the J call may be wrong. The CDR3 sequence is 15 residues long. Germline V gene sequence: CDR1 KGHSH, CDR2 LQKENI. The CDR3 here is CASSPQGVVYNEQFF. The CDR3 nucleotides read TGTGCCAGCTCACCACAGGGAGTAGTCTACAATGAGCAGTTCTTC.

The rearrangement uses TRBV27 and TRBJ2-7, with TRBD2 matching 10 bases. The CDR3 runs 14 residues. Germline values: CDR1 MNHEY, CDR2 SMNVEV (reference sequence). V was pared by 6 bases and J by 5 bases, with 7 bases of the junction left unmatched. The chain's CDR3 is CASRLLAGDNEQYF. The CDR3 DNA reads TGTGCCAGCAGACTGCTAGCGGGAGACAACGAGCAGTACTTC.

This clonotype was seen a handful of times. This chain uses TRBV4-3 with TRBJ1-5; the D is unclear. Per the germline V gene, CDR1 is LGHNA and CDR2 is YSLEER. The CDR3 runs 15 residues. Trimming shortened V by 7 bases and J by 3 bases, and 16 bases separated the two germline ends. The CDR3 region has the DNA TGCGCCAGCACCCCATCGGCGGAGAACAATCAGCCCCAGCATTTT. This gives the protein CASTPSAENNQPQHF.

This clonotype was recorded a few times. V usage is TRBV18 and J usage is TRBJ2-5, with 8 bases that match TRBD1. The CDR3 contains 16 residues. Germline V CDR1 and CDR2: KGHSH, LQKENI. Germline trimming cut 3 bases from V and 5 bases from J; bases unmatched to any gene: 11. CDR3 sequence reads: CASSPHKDRAGETQYF. CDR3 nucleotides: TGTGCCAGCTCACCCCATAAGGACAGGGCGGGGGAGACCCAGTACTTC.

This clonotype showed up many times. The chain recombines TRBV29-1 with TRBJ2-1; D may correspond to TRBD1 or TRBD2 (5 bases each). Trimming removed 5 bases from V and 2 bases from J, with 16 bases in between. CDR3 size: 15 residues. Germline V lookup: CDR1 SQVTM, CDR2 ANQGSEA. CDR3 sequence: CSVRDDFGPYNEQFF. CDR3 DNA: TGCAGCGTTAGGGACGACTTTGGACCCTACAATGAGCAGTTCTTC.

This clonotype was detected a few times. One end of the junction varies from germline; a read error may be responsible. V usage is TRBV11-2 and J usage is TRBJ2-7; D unclear. Germline CDR1 is SGHAT and CDR2 is FQNNGV. This CDR3 contains 13 residues. This CDR3 is CASSLAPRNGRNF. The CDR3 DNA reads TGTGCCAGCAGCTTAGCCCCGAGAAACGGACGGAACTTC.

The CDR3 nucleotides are TGTGCCAGCAGCGTAGGTGGGGGCCGAGCCAACGTCCTGACTTTC. Translated, it gives CASSVGGGRANVLTF. The chain has TRBV9 and TRBJ2-6; TRBD1 is a possible D gene (6 bases). The CDR3 loop spans 15 amino acids. V was pared by 0 bases and J by 7 bases, with 11 bases between. Germline V gene lookup returns CDR1 SGDLS and CDR2 YYNGEE. The whole variable domain, filled in from reference TRBV9 and TRBJ2-6, reads DSGVTQTPKHLITATGQRVTLRCSPRSGDLSVYWYQQSLDQGLQFLIQYYNGEERAKGNILERFSAQQFPDLHSELNLSSLELGDSALYFCASSVGGGRANVLTFGAGSRLTVL.

This chain uses TRBV29-1 with TRBJ1-2, with D uncertain. This CDR3 is 13 amino acids long. V lost 0 bases to trimming and J lost 6 bases, with 11 bases between them. From germline, CDR1 is SQVTM and CDR2 ANQGSEA. CDR3 loop: CSVEEAGPDGYTF. The CDR3 DNA reads TGCAGCGTTGAAGAAGCAGGCCCGGATGGCTACACCTTC.

The table lists this clonotype with many counts. The genes are TRBV10-3 and TRBJ2-2; 13 positions agree with TRBD2. CDR1 is ENHRY and CDR2 is SYGVKD in the germline V gene. Trimming removed 6 bases from V and 1 base from J; junction bases left unmatched: 8. CDR3 length equals 18 residues. The DNA of the CDR3 is TGTGCCATCAGCGACGGACTAGCGGGGGACCTGAACACCGGGGAGCTGTTTTTT. It codes for CAISDGLAGDLNTGELFF.

The V gene is TRBV5-5, the J gene TRBJ2-3; D gene uncertain. V lost 1 base to trimming and J lost 2 bases, with 5 bases between them. The CDR3 runs to 13 residues. Germline-derived CDR1 and CDR2 are SGHKS and YYEKEE (reference sequence). In DNA, the CDR3 is TGTGCCAGCAGCTTGAGGTTCACAGATACGCAGTATTTT. The encoded protein is CASSLRFTDTQYF.

The DNA for the CDR3 is TGCGCCAGCACCCCGGGAGGGCTAGATTCACCCCTCCACTTT. This gives the protein CASTPGGLDSPLHF. The genes are TRBV5-1 and TRBJ1-6; D remains unclear. Germline loops: CDR1 SGHRS, CDR2 YFSETQ. V dropped 6 bases and J dropped 8 bases, with 15 bases sitting between them. The CDR3 length is 14 residues.

The V call is TRBV4-1, the J call TRBJ2-4; tentative D call: TRBD1 (6 bases). This CDR3 is 14 amino acids long. V dropped 1 base and J dropped 5 bases, with 9 bases sitting between them. The germline gives CDR1 MGHRA, CDR2 YSYEKL. CDR3 region: CASSQGAGENIQYF. CDR3 DNA: TGCGCCAGCAGCCAAGGTGCAGGGGAAAACATTCAGTACTTC.

The CDR3 DNA is TGTGCCATCAAGGACCTCAATGAGCAGTTCTTC. Protein: CAIKDLNEQFF. The V gene is TRBV10-3, the J gene TRBJ2-1; D unclear. In germline, CDR1 is ENHRY, CDR2 SYGVKD. The CDR3 runs to 11 residues. V lost 7 bases and J 6 bases, leaving 7 bases between the germline ends.

This rearrangement joins TRBV12-3 or TRBV12-4 to TRBJ2-5; 9 bases line up with TRBD2. J gave up 7 bases and V 3 bases, and 9 bases lay outside the gene matches. This CDR3 is built from 15 residues. The CDR3 region is CASSLREGALWTQYF. CDR3 in DNA: TGTGCCAGCAGTTTGCGGGAGGGGGCCCTGTGGACCCAGTACTTC.

CDR3 nucleotide sequence: TGCAGCGTAACCATCCCCCCACAGGGCGAGGGAGAGACCCAGTACTTC. Protein product: CSVTIPPQGEGETQYF. V usage is TRBV29-1 and J usage is TRBJ2-5; D perhaps matches TRBD1 (6 bases). Deletions cut 6 bases from V and 4 bases from J, with 24 bases between. The V gene's germline CDR1 is SQVTM and CDR2 ANQGSEA. The length of the CDR3 is 16 residues. Supplemented by reference TRBV29-1 and TRBJ2-5, the full variable domain reads SAVISQKPSRDICQRGTSLTIQCQVDSQVTMMFWYRQQPGQSLTLIATANQGSEATYESGFVIDKFPISRPNLTFSTLTVSNMSPEDSSIYLCSVTIPPQGEGETQYFGPGTRLLVL.

Notes on this clonotype: At one end, the junction sequence differs from germline, possibly due to a read error. The chain employs TRBV6-5 and TRBJ2-1; D is perhaps TRBD1 or TRBD2 (5 bases each). CDR1 MNHEY and CDR2 SVGAGI come from the germline V gene. The CDR3 is 17 amino acids. CDR3 amino acids: CASSSFWGSSSYNEQFF. The CDR3 nucleotides read TGTGCCAGCAGTTCCTTCTGGGGGTCAAGCTCCTACAACGAGCAGTTCTTC.